A single sample is the source of the 28 T cell receptor beta chains below, sequenced in a study of T cell responses to AZD1222 COVID-19 vaccine. This table comes from immunoSEQ multiplex PCR, and its TCRdb copy is limited to in-frame clones, with some not included. The table has roughly 70,000 clones, roughly nine tenths seen once. Sample: peripheral blood, taken 28 days after the second AZD1222 dose. These receptors all stem from an adult who received the AZD1222 COVID-19 vaccine.

This chain uses TRBV4-2 with TRBJ1-3, with TRBD1 matching 7 bases. Germline V gene sequence: CDR1 LGHNA, CDR2 YNFKEQ. The J segment lost 2 bases and the V segment lost 4 bases, leaving 2 bases of the junction unmatched. This CDR3 has 14 amino acids. CDR3 loop: CASSPTGAGNTIYF. In DNA, the CDR3 is TGTGCCAGCAGCCCTACAGGGGCTGGAAACACCATATATTTT.

This clone was observed a single time. The genes are TRBV14 and TRBJ1-1; D ambiguous. The length of the CDR3 is 12 residues. Trimming pared 3 bases from V and 0 bases from J, leaving 2 bases between. Germline assignment: CDR1 SGHDN and CDR2 FVKESK. CDR3 bases: TGTGCCAGCAGCCATATGAACACTGAAGCTTTCTTT. This translates into CASSHMNTEAFF.

The chain combines TRBV11-2 with TRBJ1-1, with no clear D. The CDR3 sequence is 12 residues long. V was clipped by 1 base and J by 3 bases, with 3 bases between them. Germline loops: CDR1 SGHAT, CDR2 FQNNGV. This CDR3 reads CASSLGDTEAFF. In DNA, the CDR3 is TGTGCCAGCAGCTTAGGGGACACTGAAGCTTTCTTT.

This chain links TRBV6-5 with TRBJ1-1, with D perhaps TRBD1 (5 bases). V was cut by 6 bases and J by 3 bases, with 8 bases left in between. Germline lookup yields CDR1 MNHEY and CDR2 SVGAGI. The CDR3 is 12 amino acids. The CDR3 region has the DNA TGTGCCAGCAGCCAGGGTGACACTGAAGCTTTCTTT. This codes for CASSQGDTEAFF.

This chain connects TRBV30 to TRBJ2-7; 8 nucleotides line up with TRBD2. Losses at the gene ends were 5 bases for V and 1 base for J; bases not matched to a gene: 7. This CDR3 has 14 residues. The V gene's germline CDR1 is GTSNPN and CDR2 SVGIG (reference sequence). The CDR3 reads CAWSSGGPSYEQYV. CDR3 DNA sequence: TGTGCCTGGTCCTCGGGAGGGCCGTCCTACGAGCAGTACGTC.

The rearrangement joins TRBV7-9 to TRBJ2-1; D perhaps matches TRBD1 (5 bases). CDR1 SEHNR and CDR2 FQNEAQ come from the germline V gene (reference sequence). The CDR3 sequence is 15 residues long. Between the trimmed V and J ends, which lost 4 bases and 6 bases, there was a span of 16 bases. The CDR3 DNA reads as TGTGCCAGCAGCTGGGGCCTACTCGTGGGCAATGAGCAGTTCTTC. Protein: CASSWGLLVGNEQFF.

The chain employs TRBV19 and TRBJ1-5, with a weak D call TRBD1 (5 bases). This CDR3 region has 14 residues. From germline, CDR1 is LNHDA and CDR2 SQIVND (reference sequence). Trimming left V 11 bases short and J 4 bases short, with 18 bases between. CDR3 loop: CAGGETVTNQPQHF. The CDR3 DNA is TGTGCCGGGGGAGAGACGGTCACGAATCAGCCCCAGCATTTT.

This clone was picked up one time. J is TRBJ2-1 and V is TRBV15; TRBD2 aligns across 7 bases. V dropped 0 bases and J dropped 6; count of bases not matched to a gene: 11. Germline CDR1 LNHNV, CDR2 YYDKDF (reference sequence). The CDR3 is 17 amino acids. The CDR3 is CATSRDLWGGSANEQFF. The CDR3 nucleotides read TGTGCCACCAGCAGAGACCTATGGGGCGGGAGTGCCAATGAGCAGTTCTTC.

This clone is a singleton in its sample. This sequence joins TRBV6-1 and TRBJ1-4; maybe TRBD1 (5 bases). Germline loops: CDR1 MNHNS, CDR2 SASEGT. V lost 3 bases and J 4 bases, leaving 6 bases between the germline ends. The CDR3 totals 13 residues. The CDR3 spells CASSEGLNEKLFF. The CDR3 nucleotides are TGTGCCAGCAGTGAGGGGCTTAATGAAAAACTGTTTTTT.

This rearrangement joins TRBV5-1 to TRBJ1-2; unclear D gene. The V and J ends lost 0 bases and 4 bases respectively, with 10 bases between them. This CDR3 contains 14 residues. Per the germline V gene, CDR1 is SGHRS and CDR2 is YFSETQ. DNA for the CDR3: TGCGCCAGCAGCTTGGAATCCGTCCGCTATGGCTACACCTTC. This gives the protein CASSLESVRYGYTF.

V gene TRBV7-9 combines with J gene TRBJ2-1, with TRBD1 matching over 8 bases. Germline-derived CDR1 and CDR2 are SEHNR and FQNEAQ (reference sequence). CDR3 length equals 12 residues. Trimming took 8 bases from V and 7 from J; bases not matched to a gene: 4. The CDR3 spells CASEDRVNEQFF. In DNA form, the CDR3 reads TGTGCCAGCGAGGACAGGGTTAATGAGCAGTTCTTC.

The chain carries TRBV4-2 and TRBJ2-1; 14 bases agree with TRBD2. The CDR3 totals 18 residues. Per the germline V gene, CDR1 is LGHNA and CDR2 is YNFKEQ. V trimming: 1 base; J trimming: 8 bases; junction bases outside the gene matches: 10. CDR3 DNA: TGTGCCAGCAGCCAAGCGGGGGGGACTAGCGGGAGATTAGATGAGCAGTTCTTC. Amino acid sequence: CASSQAGGTSGRLDEQFF.

The rearrangement uses TRBV6-2 or TRBV6-3 and TRBJ2-7; the D is unclear. The CDR3 contains 14 residues. Germline V gene data show CDR1 as MNHEY and CDR2 as SVGEGT. V lost 2 bases to trimming and J lost 3 bases, with 11 bases between them. CDR3 sequence reads: CASSYAILYYEQYF. CDR3 in DNA: TGTGCCAGCAGTTACGCGATCCTCTACTACGAGCAGTACTTC.

The gene calls are TRBV5-1 and TRBJ1-1; a possible D gene is TRBD1 (5 bases). CDR3 length: 15 residues. The germline V gene has CDR1 SGHRS and CDR2 YFSETQ. Trimming left V 3 bases short and J 2 bases short, with 14 bases between. The CDR3 DNA reads as TGCGCCAGCAGCTCCTGGGGGGGTGAAAACACTGAAGCTTTCTTT. Its protein product is CASSSWGGENTEAFF. Looking up the rest from reference TRBV5-1 and TRBJ1-1 gives the full variable domain: KAGVTQTPRYLIKTRGQQVTLSCSPISGHRSVSWYQQTPGQGLQFLFEYFSETQRNKGNFPGRFSGRQFSNSRSEMNVSTLELGDSALYLCASSSWGGENTEAFFGQGTRLTVV.

The rearrangement uses TRBV6-2 or TRBV6-3 and TRBJ2-1, with no clear D. CDR1 is MNHEY, CDR2 SVGEGT, per germline. V was trimmed by 2 bases and J by 7 bases, leaving 9 bases between them. The CDR3 runs 13 residues. CDR3 DNA: TGTGCCAGCAGTTACCTCTTTGGGAATGAGCAGTTCTTC. This translates into CASSYLFGNEQFF.

The V call is TRBV5-1, the J call TRBJ1-3; TRBD1 matches at 10 bases. Germline values: CDR1 SGHRS, CDR2 YFSETQ. V lost 4 bases, J lost 3 bases, and 10 bases stayed unmatched. This CDR3 comprises 17 residues. The CDR3 coding sequence is TGCGCCAGCAGCAGCTGGGACAGGGGATCAATTGGAAACACCATATATTTT. Its translation is CASSSWDRGSIGNTIYF.

The V and J genes are TRBV5-5 and TRBJ2-5; no clear D gene. The CDR3 covers 13 residues. Germline V gene lookup returns CDR1 SGHKS and CDR2 YYEKEE (reference sequence). The V end was cut by 4 bases, the J end by 4 bases, with 11 bases between. Here the CDR3 reads CASSPNGAETQYF. DNA for the CDR3: TGTGCCAGCAGCCCCAACGGAGCAGAGACCCAGTACTTC.

The rearrangement links TRBV2 to TRBJ2-3; 8 bases agree with TRBD2. The CDR3 is made up of 15 amino acids. V was clipped by 5 bases and J by 1 base; unmatched bases: 5. CDR1 SNHLY and CDR2 FYNNEI come from the germline V gene. The CDR3 DNA is TGTGCCAGCAGTCATAGCGGGAAGGGCACAGATACGCAGTATTTT. Its protein is CASSHSGKGTDTQYF. The variable domain in full, with the rest retrieved from reference TRBV2 and TRBJ2-3, is EPEVTQTPSHQVTQMGQEVILRCVPISNHLYFYWYRQILGQKVEFLVSFYNNEISEKSEIFDDQFSVERPDGSNFTLKIRSTKLEDSAMYFCASSHSGKGTDTQYFGPGTRLTVL.

This clone was seen only once. The chain combines TRBV27 with TRBJ2-7; TRBD1 might be the D (6 bases). Germline CDR1 MNHEY, CDR2 SMNVEV (reference sequence). The CDR3 contains 17 residues. Deletions cut 6 bases from V and 2 bases from J, with 23 bases between. The CDR3 spells CASSFTPPTGPTYEQYF. CDR3 nucleotide sequence: TGTGCCAGCAGCTTCACTCCCCCGACAGGTCCGACCTACGAGCAGTACTTC.

The V and J genes are TRBV4-1 and TRBJ2-3; 9 positions agree with TRBD2. In germline, CDR1 is MGHRA, CDR2 YSYEKL. CDR3 length: 17 amino acids. J lost 3 bases, V lost 1 base, and 8 bases had no gene match. The DNA for the CDR3 is TGCGCCAGCAGCCAAGGTCCTGCGGGGGGGCCAACAGATACGCAGTATTTT. This translates into CASSQGPAGGPTDTQYF.

This chain links TRBV19 with TRBJ2-1; 9 bases align to TRBD1. Germline V lookup: CDR1 LNHDA, CDR2 SQIVND (reference sequence). J gave up 7 bases and V 3 bases, and 7 bases lay outside the gene matches. There are 15 residues in the CDR3. The CDR3 loop is CASSIQGTGWNEQFF. The CDR3 coding sequence is TGTGCCAGTAGTATCCAAGGGACAGGGTGGAATGAGCAGTTCTTC.

Here the CDR3 reads CASSSGGPDTQYF. CDR3 in DNA: TGTGCCAGTAGTAGCGGGGGGCCAGATACGCAGTATTTT. The chain employs TRBV19 and TRBJ2-3; 8 bases match TRBD2. CDR1 and CDR2 from the germline V gene are LNHDA and SQIVND (reference sequence). V was clipped by 4 bases and J by 4 bases; unmatched bases: 1. There are 13 residues in the CDR3.

This clone appeared a single time. The chain combines TRBV25-1 with TRBJ1-1; 7 nucleotides line up with TRBD1. Germline CDR1 and CDR2: MGHDK and SYGVNS. This CDR3 comprises 14 residues. J was trimmed by 1 base and V by 6 bases; bases with no gene match: 5. CDR3 amino acids: CASRVTGKNTEAFF. DNA of the CDR3: TGTGCCAGCAGGGTGACAGGGAAGAACACTGAAGCTTTCTTT.

The sample holds one count of this clone. This chain joins TRBV5-1 and TRBJ2-3; D tentatively reads TRBD1 or TRBD2 (5 bases each). Per germline, CDR1 SGHRS and CDR2 YFSETQ. The CDR3 runs to 13 residues. With 5 bases removed from V and 0 bases from J, the gap between germline ends came to 7 bases. CDR3 in amino acids: CASRGVSTDTQYF. The DNA of the CDR3 is TGCGCCAGCAGGGGGGTAAGCACAGATACGCAGTATTTT.

V is TRBV4-1 and J is TRBJ2-3; 10 bases align to TRBD2. The CDR3 spans 17 residues. V lost 0 bases and J lost 6; bases outside the gene matches: 9. Germline V gives CDR1 MGHRA, CDR2 YSYEKL. The CDR3 nucleotides read TGCGCCAGCAGCCAAGATTTGGCTAGCGGGAGTCGCGATACGCAGTATTTT. As protein: CASSQDLASGSRDTQYF.

J is TRBJ2-5 and V is TRBV12-2; the DNA was not compared with TRBD1, the D call given in the table. TRBV12-2 constitutes a pseudogene. This CDR3 region has 17 residues. For the CDR3, the DNA is TGTGCAAGTCGCTTTCGGACAGGGGGCCTCCCCCAAGAGACCCAGTACTTC. This codes for CASRFRTGGLPQETQYF.

The chain couples TRBV4-2 to TRBJ2-3; perhaps TRBD2 as D (5 bases). Germline V gene data show CDR1 as LGHNA and CDR2 as YNFKEQ. This CDR3 is built from 15 residues. V gave up 0 bases and J gave up 0 bases, with 7 bases separating them. CDR3 DNA: TGTGCCAGCAGCCAAGATCGGAGGAGCACAGATACGCAGTATTTT. Amino acid sequence: CASSQDRRSTDTQYF.

This chain links TRBV11-3 with TRBJ1-2; no firm D call. This CDR3 region has 16 residues. Trimming removed 0 bases from V and 1 base from J, with 12 bases in between. CDR1 and CDR2 from the germline V gene are SGHNT and YENEEA. The CDR3 here is CASSLEGRRGNYGYTF. CDR3 DNA sequence: TGTGCCAGCAGCTTAGAAGGCAGGCGGGGTAACTATGGCTACACCTTC.